This TCR beta chain was captured in a study of vaccination effects on CD4 cells after COVID-19. This table comes from immunoSEQ multiplex PCR, and its TCRdb copy is limited to in-frame clones, with some not included. This sample carries about 55,000 clones, roughly two thirds of them seen once, and the ten largest clones take around 16%. The CDR3 runs 13 residues. The germline V gene has CDR1 MNHNS and CDR2 SASEGT. Trimming shortened V by 1 base and J by 3 bases, and 6 bases separated the two germline ends. Expansion of antigen-specific CD4+ T cells with viral peptide pools was carried out by the ViraFEST assay before sequencing. Subsequent to less than 13 days of culture, CD4+ T cells were isolated. Recipients of the vaccine had no prior SARS-CoV-2 infection and negative nucleocapsid antibodies. As concerns this clone: Antigen unknown.

The chain links TRBV6-1 to TRBJ1-1; D is uncertain. The receptor's source is a human donor who received a COVID-19 vaccine. This material consisted of CD4+ T cells from PBMCs cultured with SARS-CoV-2 spike peptides, taken before COVID-19 vaccination. CDR3: CASSEVTDTEAFF. In nucleotides, the CDR3 is TGTGCCAGCAGTGAAGTGACTGACACTGAAGCTTTCTTT.